This T cell receptor (beta chain) was found in a study of shared clonotypes between healthy human individuals. Study-wide points: Memory subsets generally showed lower estimated richness than naive subsets. Some clonotypes were shared by all four sorted-subset donors, while others were not shared. The non-shared ones had lower generation probabilities than the shared ones.

CDR3 length: 14 residues. CDR1 is LNHNV, CDR2 YYDKDF, per germline (reference sequence). Trimming removed 2 bases from V and 2 bases from J, with 10 bases in between. Authors' processing steps: Junction-only immunoSEQ sequences carried no quality scores, so filtering differed. The repertoire was sequenced with immunoSEQ multiplex PCR; TCRdb's copy has only in-frame clones and lacks some. The DNA gave D and trimming, while V, J and clone size come from that table. Altogether fewer than 400,000 clones are present, around 72% being singletons, with the ten largest covering around 10%. This clone was detected many times. The target antigen is unknown.

The clonotype originates from a man younger than 45 in good health. The gene calls are TRBV15 and TRBJ2-7; D gene unclear. Sequencing input: memory CD4+ T cells sorted from blood. The subset was: CD45RA-negative fraction. The CDR3 reads CATSRQLGPYEQYF. CDR3 sequence (DNA): TGTGCCACCAGCAGACAGTTAGGACCCTACGAGCAGTACTTC.